Reported below is one T cell receptor beta chain. The germline V gene encodes CDR1 SGHAT and CDR2 FQNNGV. The V gene lost 1 base and the J gene lost 4 bases, with 12 bases spanning the gap. The CDR3 spans 15 residues. Tumor samples were obtained before definitive surgery or chemotherapy. This specimen comes from a study of high-grade serous ovarian cancer treatment subgroups. Libraries were prepared by immunoSEQ multiplex PCR; TCRdb keeps only in-frame clonotypes and omits some of them. The sample records approximately 40,000 clones, 70% to 80% being singletons. The sequenced sample was tumor tissue. The V call is TRBV11-2, the J call TRBJ2-3; D is possibly TRBD1 (5 bases). The sequence was collected from a human donor with high-grade serous ovarian cancer. Here the CDR3 DNA reads TGTGCCAGCAGCTTAGTGGCAGGGTTCGCAGATACGCAGTATTTT. Translating gives CASSLVAGFADTQYF.